This T cell receptor (beta chain) was sequenced for a study of spatial heterogeneity in lung cancer. V gave up 3 bases and J gave up 4 bases; unmatched junction bases: 6. The CDR3 contains 15 residues. Germline CDR1 and CDR2: LNHDA and SQIVND (reference sequence). Time point given: sample taken at primary tumor resection. The input material, whole RNA from tumor, nontumor lung or frozen PBMC, was sequenced unsorted. As regards this clonotype: Its antigen is currently unknown.

Study-wide results and caveats: At tumor resection, ubiquitous expanded TCRs were detected in blood more often than later.

TCRdb processed the 5' RACE reads anew with MiXCR; each CDR3 protein has one entry. The sample lists 30,000 to 45,000 distinct CDR3 sequences, 6% to 8% occurring once. The V call is TRBV19, the J call TRBJ1-1; 9 nucleotides match TRBD1. The sample consisted of PBMCs, taken at surgery. This clonotype was sampled from a male donor with early-stage non-small cell lung cancer. The CDR3 DNA reads TGTGCCAGTAGTATTGGGACAGGGTGGAGCACTGAAGCTTTCTTT. Amino acids: CASSIGTGWSTEAFF.